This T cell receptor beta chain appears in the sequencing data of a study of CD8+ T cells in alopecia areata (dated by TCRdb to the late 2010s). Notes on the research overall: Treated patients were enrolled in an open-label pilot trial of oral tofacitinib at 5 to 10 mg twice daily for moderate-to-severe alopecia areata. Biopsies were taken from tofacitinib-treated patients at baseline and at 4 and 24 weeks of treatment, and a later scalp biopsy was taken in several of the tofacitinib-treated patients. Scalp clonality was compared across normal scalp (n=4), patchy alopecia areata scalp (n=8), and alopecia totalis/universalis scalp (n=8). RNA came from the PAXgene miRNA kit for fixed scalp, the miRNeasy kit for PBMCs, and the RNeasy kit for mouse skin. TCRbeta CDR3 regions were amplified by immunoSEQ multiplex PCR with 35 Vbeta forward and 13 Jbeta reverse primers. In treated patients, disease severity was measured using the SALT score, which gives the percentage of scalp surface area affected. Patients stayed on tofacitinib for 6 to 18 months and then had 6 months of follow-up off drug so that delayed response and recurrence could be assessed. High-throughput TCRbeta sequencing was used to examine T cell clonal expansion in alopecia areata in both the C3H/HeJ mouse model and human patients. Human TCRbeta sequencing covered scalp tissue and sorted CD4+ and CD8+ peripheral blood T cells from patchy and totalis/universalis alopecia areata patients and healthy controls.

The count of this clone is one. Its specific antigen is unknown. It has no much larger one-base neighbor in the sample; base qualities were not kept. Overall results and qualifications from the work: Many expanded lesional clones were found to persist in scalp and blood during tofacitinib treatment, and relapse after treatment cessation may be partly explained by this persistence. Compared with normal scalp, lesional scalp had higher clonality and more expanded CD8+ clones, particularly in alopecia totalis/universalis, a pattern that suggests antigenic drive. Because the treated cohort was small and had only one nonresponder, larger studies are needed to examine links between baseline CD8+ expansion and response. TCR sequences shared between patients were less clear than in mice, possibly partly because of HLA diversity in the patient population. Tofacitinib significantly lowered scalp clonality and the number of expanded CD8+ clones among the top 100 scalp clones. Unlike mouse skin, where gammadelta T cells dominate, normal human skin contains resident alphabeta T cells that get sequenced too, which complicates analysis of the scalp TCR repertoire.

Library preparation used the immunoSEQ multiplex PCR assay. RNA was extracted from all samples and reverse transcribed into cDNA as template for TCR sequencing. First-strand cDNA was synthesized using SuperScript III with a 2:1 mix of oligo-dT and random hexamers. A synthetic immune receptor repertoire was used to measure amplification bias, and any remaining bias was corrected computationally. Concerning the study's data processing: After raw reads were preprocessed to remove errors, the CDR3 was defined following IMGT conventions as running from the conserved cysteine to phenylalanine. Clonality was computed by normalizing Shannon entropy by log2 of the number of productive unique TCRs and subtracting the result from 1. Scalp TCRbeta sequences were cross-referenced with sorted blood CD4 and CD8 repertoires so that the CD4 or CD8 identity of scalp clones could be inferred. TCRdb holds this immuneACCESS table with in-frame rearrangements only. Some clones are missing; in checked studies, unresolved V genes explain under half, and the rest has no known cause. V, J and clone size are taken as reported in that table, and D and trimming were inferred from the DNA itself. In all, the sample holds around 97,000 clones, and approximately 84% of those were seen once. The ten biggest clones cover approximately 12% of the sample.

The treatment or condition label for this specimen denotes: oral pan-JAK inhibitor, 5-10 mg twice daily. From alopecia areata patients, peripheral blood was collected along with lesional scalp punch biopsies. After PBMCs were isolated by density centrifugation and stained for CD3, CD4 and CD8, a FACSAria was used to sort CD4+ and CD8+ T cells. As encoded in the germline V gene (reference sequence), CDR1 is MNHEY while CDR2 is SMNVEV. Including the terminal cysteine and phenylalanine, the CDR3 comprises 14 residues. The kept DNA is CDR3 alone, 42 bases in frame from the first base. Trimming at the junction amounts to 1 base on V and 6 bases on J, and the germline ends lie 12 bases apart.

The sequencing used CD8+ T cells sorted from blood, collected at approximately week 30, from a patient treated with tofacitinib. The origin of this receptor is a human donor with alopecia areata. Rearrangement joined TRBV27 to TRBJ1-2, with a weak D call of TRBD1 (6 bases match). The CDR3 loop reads CASSLFPGAHGYTF. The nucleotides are TGTGCCAGCAGTTTATTCCCAGGGGCCCATGGCTACACCTTC.